A selection of T cell receptor beta chains follows, all from one sample in a study of cytomegalovirus exposure and HLA in healthy donors. Some clones are missing from TCRdb's copy, which holds only in-frame ones; the method was immunoSEQ multiplex PCR. The sample includes some 240,000 clones, around four fifths seen only once; the top ten take 5.5% to 6.5%. Source material: PBMCs. Every receptor here comes from a woman younger than 30 in good health and CMV-seronegative. Both conserved end residues are part of each CDR3. Fields, in order: CDR3 protein, J gene, CDR3 length, V gene, clone size, D gene. The D gene is left open where the match is weak. Some rows have no size entry. The others give once, few or many, or a class for an expanded clone.

CDR3 protein: CASGVIKGNTEAFF
J gene: TRBJ1-1
CDR3 length: 14
V gene: TRBV2
clone size: NA
D gene: NA

CDR3 protein: CAIVDRRNTEAFF
J gene: TRBJ1-1
CDR3 length: 13
V gene: TRBV7-9
clone size: NA
D gene: NA

CDR3 protein: CASSFQGYAYEQYF
J gene: TRBJ2-7
CDR3 length: 14
V gene: TRBV11-3
clone size: NA
D gene: NA

CDR3 protein: CASSLEGQGRGYTF
J gene: TRBJ1-2
CDR3 length: 14
V gene: TRBV5-1
clone size: NA
D gene: TRBD1

CDR3 protein: CASSTSGTGVYGYTF
J gene: TRBJ1-2
CDR3 length: 15
V gene: TRBV28
clone size: NA
D gene: TRBD1

CDR3 protein: CASTQGSLAGGSGELFF
J gene: TRBJ2-2
CDR3 length: 17
V gene: TRBV13
clone size: NA
D gene: TRBD2

CDR3 protein: CASSSGVDTQYF
J gene: TRBJ2-3
CDR3 length: 12
V gene: TRBV27
clone size: NA
D gene: NA

CDR3 protein: CASSLAGAGGAEAFF
J gene: TRBJ1-1
CDR3 length: 15
V gene: TRBV5-4
clone size: NA
D gene: TRBD1

CDR3 protein: CASSFRLGQGAGGSNQPQHF
J gene: TRBJ1-5
CDR3 length: 20
V gene: TRBV27
clone size: NA
D gene: TRBD1

CDR3 protein: CATTGTAVPNEQFF
J gene: TRBJ2-1
CDR3 length: 14
V gene: TRBV6-1
clone size: NA
D gene: NA

CDR3 protein: CASSSQGGNIQYF
J gene: TRBJ2-4
CDR3 length: 13
V gene: TRBV7-2
clone size: NA
D gene: NA

CDR3 protein: CASSEIGAGPTDTQYF
J gene: TRBJ2-3
CDR3 length: 16
V gene: TRBV6-4
clone size: few
D gene: NA

CDR3 protein: CASSHRLLSYNSPLHF
J gene: TRBJ1-6
CDR3 length: 16
V gene: TRBV5-6
clone size: NA
D gene: NA

CDR3 protein: CALGGQGAKGYTF
J gene: TRBJ1-2
CDR3 length: 13
V gene: TRBV30
clone size: NA
D gene: TRBD1

CDR3 protein: CASSQEAISVGGTQYF
J gene: TRBJ2-3
CDR3 length: 16
V gene: TRBV4-1
clone size: NA
D gene: NA

CDR3 protein: CASSSLSRGAEAFF
J gene: TRBJ1-1
CDR3 length: 14
V gene: TRBV5-4
clone size: NA
D gene: NA

CDR3 protein: CASSHPSGYTF
J gene: TRBJ1-2
CDR3 length: 11
V gene: TRBV6-1
clone size: NA
D gene: NA

CDR3 protein: CASSLTDTDTQYF
J gene: TRBJ2-3
CDR3 length: 13
V gene: TRBV6-6
clone size: few
D gene: NA

CDR3 protein: CSATENTEAFF
J gene: TRBJ1-1
CDR3 length: 11
V gene: TRBV20-1
clone size: NA
D gene: NA

CDR3 protein: CASSLGSYGYTF
J gene: TRBJ1-2
CDR3 length: 12
V gene: TRBV6-5
clone size: few
D gene: NA

CDR3 protein: CASSERAGLGQPQHF
J gene: TRBJ1-5
CDR3 length: 15
V gene: TRBV2
clone size: NA
D gene: NA

CDR3 protein: CSVTGEADTEAFF
J gene: TRBJ1-1
CDR3 length: 13
V gene: TRBV29-1
clone size: NA
D gene: TRBD1

CDR3 protein: CASRETSGAFF
J gene: TRBJ1-1
CDR3 length: 11
V gene: TRBV28
clone size: NA
D gene: NA

CDR3 protein: CASSPPPNYGYTF
J gene: TRBJ1-2
CDR3 length: 13
V gene: TRBV5-6
clone size: NA
D gene: NA

CDR3 protein: CASSYWGGLSGRNRDYEQYF
J gene: TRBJ2-7
CDR3 length: 20
V gene: TRBV7-8
clone size: NA
D gene: TRBD2

CDR3 protein: CASSYRPGDGQFF
J gene: TRBJ2-1
CDR3 length: 13
V gene: TRBV9
clone size: once
D gene: NA

CDR3 protein: CASRPRASNTEAFF
J gene: TRBJ1-1
CDR3 length: 14
V gene: TRBV27
clone size: NA
D gene: NA

CDR3 protein: CASSRGVIVNQPQHF
J gene: TRBJ1-5
CDR3 length: 15
V gene: TRBV6-1
clone size: NA
D gene: NA

CDR3 protein: CASRVGLAKNIQYF
J gene: TRBJ2-4
CDR3 length: 14
V gene: TRBV28
clone size: NA
D gene: NA

CDR3 protein: CAGAPGEKLFF
J gene: TRBJ1-4
CDR3 length: 11
V gene: TRBV2
clone size: NA
D gene: NA

CDR3 protein: CAISESLGPYEQYF
J gene: TRBJ2-7
CDR3 length: 14
V gene: TRBV10-3
clone size: NA
D gene: NA

CDR3 protein: CASTEKGVSYNEQFF
J gene: TRBJ2-1
CDR3 length: 15
V gene: TRBV6-1
clone size: NA
D gene: NA

CDR3 protein: CASSLAWGRTSYEQYF
J gene: TRBJ2-7
CDR3 length: 16
V gene: TRBV5-1
clone size: NA
D gene: NA

CDR3 protein: CASSKLAISTGELFF
J gene: TRBJ2-2
CDR3 length: 15
V gene: TRBV6-6
clone size: NA
D gene: TRBD2

CDR3 protein: CASSQDAGWITEVDEKLFF
J gene: TRBJ1-4
CDR3 length: 19
V gene: TRBV4-1
clone size: NA
D gene: NA

CDR3 protein: CASSAQGAQAEAFF
J gene: TRBJ1-1
CDR3 length: 14
V gene: TRBV2
clone size: NA
D gene: TRBD1

CDR3 protein: CASSSLAGGSYNEQFF
J gene: TRBJ2-1
CDR3 length: 16
V gene: TRBV7-9
clone size: NA
D gene: TRBD2